A single sample is the source of the 20 T cell receptor beta chains below, sequenced in a study of vaccination and CD4 T cells after COVID-19. Treatment meaning: roughly 11-day PBMC culture with coronavirus spike peptide pools or control peptides (ViraFEST assay). The study sequenced cultured CD4+ T cell DNA using the Oncomine TCR Beta short-read assay. TCRdb passed the PCR reads through MiXCR, listing each CDR3 protein once. The sample has roughly 7,000 distinct CDR3 sequences, around 79% seen once. The antigens for these receptors are not known. Input material: CD4+ T cells from blood, cultured in vitro. These receptors were collected from a human donor who had recovered from COVID-19.

The rearrangement uses TRBV19 and TRBJ1-2; weak D call: TRBD1 (5 bases). The CDR3 covers 13 residues. V dropped 3 bases and J dropped 4 bases, with 9 bases sitting between them. Germline CDR1 LNHDA, CDR2 SQIVND (reference sequence). The CDR3 loop reads CASSITRGYGYTF. The CDR3 DNA sequence: TGTGCCAGTAGTATCACTAGGGGCTATGGCTACACCTTC. Full variable domain (missing parts from reference TRBV19 and TRBJ1-2): DGGITQSPKYLFRKEGQNVTLSCEQNLNHDAMYWYRQDPGQGLRLIYYSQIVNDFQKGDIAEGYSVSREKKESFPLTVTSAQKNPTAFYLCASSITRGYGYTFGSGTRLTVV.

V is TRBV6-2 or TRBV6-3 and J is TRBJ1-5; no definite D call. Germline assignment: CDR1 MNHEY and CDR2 SVGEGT. Trimming cost V 3 bases and J 8 bases, with 17 bases left between them. The CDR3 totals 15 residues. CDR3 nucleotide sequence: TGTGCCAGCAGTTATCGGCACGGTGGGAGGGAGCCCCAGCATTTT. It yields the protein CASSYRHGGREPQHF.

The CDR3 coding sequence is TGTGCCACCAGTGATAGCCCGGGGGCGGAGACTAACTATGGCTACACCTTC. It translates to CATSDSPGAETNYGYTF. The chain recombines TRBV7-6 with TRBJ1-2; D possibly corresponds to TRBD1 (6 bases). V was trimmed by 10 bases and J by 0 bases, leaving 24 bases between them. CDR3 size: 17 residues. The germline V gene has CDR1 SGHVS and CDR2 FNYEAQ. Based on the CDR3 plus reference TRBV7-6 and TRBJ1-2, the full variable domain is GAGVSQSPRYKVTKRGQDVALRCDPISGHVSLYWYRQALGQGPEFLTYFNYEAQQDKSGLPNDRFSAERPEGSISTLTIQRTEQRDSAMYRCATSDSPGAETNYGYTFGSGTRLTVV.

The J gene is TRBJ2-7, the V gene TRBV6-1, with TRBD2 matching 12 bases. Germline loops: CDR1 MNHNS, CDR2 SASEGT. J was trimmed by 3 bases and V by 7 bases; bases with no gene match: 7. The CDR3 sequence is 15 residues long. As DNA, the CDR3 is TGTGCCAGCAACAAGCTAGCGGGAGGGGACTACGAGCAGTACTTC. It translates to CASNKLAGGDYEQYF.

Judged by abundance, this clonotype is medium-sized. V and J are TRBV24-1 and TRBJ2-7; 7 bases agree with TRBD1. Losses at the gene ends were 3 bases for V and 3 bases for J; bases not matched to a gene: 7. The CDR3 length is 15 residues. From germline, CDR1 is KGHDR and CDR2 SFDVKD. The CDR3 region is CATSDPRAGGYEQYF. For the CDR3, the DNA is TGTGCCACCAGTGATCCCCGGGCAGGGGGCTACGAGCAGTACTTC.

This chain connects TRBV19 to TRBJ2-1; 12 bases map to TRBD2. The V gene's germline CDR1 is LNHDA and CDR2 SQIVND (reference sequence). This CDR3 region has 17 residues. The trim removed 6 bases at V and 5 bases at J, leaving 11 bases unmatched. This CDR3 is CASSPTSGRTFDNEQFF. CDR3 nucleotides: TGTGCCAGTAGCCCTACTAGCGGGAGGACCTTTGACAATGAGCAGTTCTTC. The whole variable domain, filled in from reference TRBV19 and TRBJ2-1, reads DGGITQSPKYLFRKEGQNVTLSCEQNLNHDAMYWYRQDPGQGLRLIYYSQIVNDFQKGDIAEGYSVSREKKESFPLTVTSAQKNPTAFYLCASSPTSGRTFDNEQFFGPGTRLTVL.

Here the CDR3 DNA reads TGTGCCACCAGCAGAGGAGGGGACCAAAGAGGGGACATTCAGTACTTC. This sequence encodes CATSRGGDQRGDIQYF. The chain couples TRBV15 to TRBJ2-4; tentatively, D is TRBD1 or TRBD2 (5 bases each). The CDR3 covers 16 residues. The germline V and J ends were trimmed by 1 base and 8 bases, with 18 bases remaining between them. The germline CDR1 and CDR2 sequences are LNHNV and YYDKDF (reference sequence).

This chain uses TRBV21-1 with TRBJ1-2. TRBV21-1 represents a pseudogene. There are 15 residues in the CDR3. The CDR3: CASSKGECRARGYTF. The CDR3 DNA follows: TGTGCCAGCAGCAAAGGGGAGTGCCGCGCGCGTGGCTACACCTTC.

The chain carries TRBV7-9 and TRBJ1-5; 8 nucleotides line up with TRBD1. The CDR3 covers 14 residues. The ends lost 0 bases at V and 7 bases at J; junction bases unmatched: 2. Germline CDR1 SEHNR, CDR2 FQNEAQ (reference sequence). In DNA, the CDR3 is TGTGCCAGCAGCTTAGCCTCAGGGGGCCAGCCCCAGCATTTT. Its translation is CASSLASGGQPQHF. The variable domain in full, completed from reference TRBV7-9 and TRBJ1-5, reads DTGVSQNPRHKITKRGQNVTFRCDPISEHNRLYWYRQTLGQGPEFLTYFQNEAQLEKSRLLSDRFSAERPKGSFSTLEIQRTEQGDSAMYLCASSLASGGQPQHFGDGTRLSIL.

V is TRBV20-1 and J is TRBJ1-5; TRBD1 might be the D (5 bases). Trimming removed 2 bases at V and 4 bases at J, with 12 bases between. Germline V lookup: CDR1 DFQATT, CDR2 SNEGSKA (reference sequence). The CDR3 runs 14 residues. In DNA form, the CDR3 reads TGCAGTGCTAGACGGGGGTCGGGTAATCAGCCCCAGCATTTT. Protein: CSARRGSGNQPQHF.

The CDR3: CASSPRLAGGTDTQYF. CDR3 coding DNA: TGTGCCAGCAGCCCGCGACTAGCGGGGGGCACAGATACGCAGTATTTT. The chain uses TRBV7-3 and TRBJ2-3; 12 bases are shared with TRBD2. Losses at the gene ends were 5 bases for V and 1 base for J; bases not matched to a gene: 4. In germline, CDR1 is SGHTA, CDR2 FQGTGA. CDR3 length: 16 amino acids.

V and J are TRBV20-1 and TRBJ2-3; 10 nucleotides align to TRBD2. The CDR3 runs to 15 residues. The V gene's germline CDR1 is DFQATT and CDR2 SNEGSKA (reference sequence). V shed 8 bases and J 0 bases; nucleotides not matched to a gene: 8. For the CDR3, the DNA is TGCAGTAAACTAGCGGGAACGAAGAGCACAGATACGCAGTATTTT. This gives the protein CSKLAGTKSTDTQYF.

This sequence joins TRBV7-8 and TRBJ1-2, with a possible D match to TRBD1 (6 bases). Looked up from germline, CDR1 is SGHVS and CDR2 is FQNEAQ. There are 14 residues in the CDR3. The V end was cut by 5 bases, the J end by 6 bases, with 16 bases between. CDR3 sequence: CASSPPGGRHGYTF. CDR3 nucleotide sequence: TGTGCCAGCAGCCCGCCTGGGGGGCGGCATGGCTACACCTTC.

This clonotype came up a few times. The chain uses TRBV28 and TRBJ2-5; D not certain. The CDR3 extends over 12 amino acids. From germline, CDR1 is MDHEN and CDR2 SYDVKM. Trimming cost V 7 bases and J 9 bases, with 15 bases left between them. The CDR3 nucleotides are TGTGCCAGCATTGCAAAACCTGGGGCCCAGTACTTC. Its protein is CASIAKPGAQYF.

The gene calls are TRBV24-1 and TRBJ2-5; D is unclear. Germline assignment: CDR1 KGHDR and CDR2 SFDVKD. The CDR3 has 13 residues. The germline V and J ends were trimmed by 5 bases and 3 bases, with 9 bases remaining between them. The CDR3 reads CATSVGIEETQYF. Here the CDR3 DNA reads TGTGCCACCAGTGTAGGAATCGAAGAGACCCAGTACTTC.

The rearrangement links TRBV6-1 to TRBJ2-7; 7 nucleotides match TRBD2. In germline, CDR1 is MNHNS, CDR2 SASEGT. This CDR3 contains 15 residues. The V segment lost 8 bases and the J segment 1 base; nucleotides outside the gene matches: 11. CDR3 in amino acids: CASGPLAGVSYEQYF. CDR3 in DNA: TGTGCCAGCGGACCACTGGCGGGAGTATCCTACGAGCAGTACTTC.

Only one count was recorded for this clonotype. The gene calls are TRBV7-2 and TRBJ2-7; 11 bases are shared with TRBD2. CDR1 is SGHTA and CDR2 is FQGNSA in the germline V gene. V dropped 5 bases and J dropped 0; count of bases not matched to a gene: 12. The CDR3 has 18 residues. As DNA, the CDR3 is TGTGCCAGCAGCCTCCCCCGGACTAGCGGGCGCAGCTCCTACGAGCAGTACTTC. The encoded protein is CASSLPRTSGRSSYEQYF.

The chain combines TRBV20-1 with TRBJ1-5; 12 nucleotides agree with TRBD1. The V segment lost 4 bases and the J segment 7 bases; nucleotides outside the gene matches: 8. Germline V CDR1 and CDR2: DFQATT, SNEGSKA (reference sequence). The CDR3 has 15 amino acids. CDR3 region: CSAIRDRGRYQPQHF. CDR3 in DNA: TGCAGTGCTATACGGGACAGGGGGCGTTACCAGCCCCAGCATTTT.

V and J are TRBV28 and TRBJ1-6; D is unclear. V lost 3 bases, J lost 9 bases, and 9 bases lay in between. The CDR3 has 13 residues. CDR1 and CDR2 from the germline V gene are MDHEN and SYDVKM. The CDR3 bases are TGTGCCAGCAGTTTGGGCTTTAGTTCACCCCTCCACTTT. As protein: CASSLGFSSPLHF.

The chain links TRBV20-1 to TRBJ1-2, with 7 bases that match TRBD1. Per germline, CDR1 DFQATT and CDR2 SNEGSKA (reference sequence). CDR3 length equals 14 residues. V shed 7 bases, J shed 4 bases, and the junction held 12 bases outside the gene matches. The DNA of the CDR3 is TGCAGTGTTTCCCAGGGGGGCCGGGGCTATGGCTACACCTTC. Translation: CSVSQGGRGYGYTF.